This is a list of T cell receptor beta chains from one sample in a study of OX40 agonist ivuxolimab in advanced cancers. Only in-frame clones appear in the TCRdb table, and some are missing; sequencing was by immunoSEQ multiplex PCR. The sample lists over 85,000 clones, roughly nine tenths seen once, with around 5.2% in the top ten. The material was CD4+ or CD8+ T cells sorted from blood, obtained in a trial of the OX40 agonist ivuxolimab. These receptors all stem from an adult with an advanced solid tumor such as melanoma, head and neck, liver or kidney cancer. The CDR3 runs from the conserved cysteine through the conserved F or W. D genes are given only for firm matches. Some rows have no size entry. The others give once, few or many, or a class for an expanded clone.

>TRBJ2-7|.|TRBD2|TRBV27
TGTGCCAGCTTCACGAGGGCGGGAGGGCCCTCCGAGCAGTACTTC
CASFTRAGGPSEQYF
>TRBJ1-3|.|TRBD1|TRBV7-9
TGTGCCAGCAGCGTCGGACAGGGGAGTCCTGGAAACACCATATATTTT
CASSVGQGSPGNTIYF
>TRBJ2-1|.|TRBD2|TRBV7-2
TGTGCCAGCAGCAAGCGGGACCCTAATGAGCAGTTCTTC
CASSKRDPNEQFF
>TRBJ1-4|.|TRBD1|TRBV28
TGTGCCAGCAGTTTAAATCCGGGACAGGGCTGGGAAAAACTGTTTTTT
CASSLNPGQGWEKLFF
>TRBJ1-2|.|.|TRBV23-1
TGCGCCAGCAGTCCGGCGTCCTCTCACGGCCTTGGCTACACCTTC
CASSPASSHGLGYTF
>TRBJ2-5|.|TRBD2|TRBV7-3
TGTGCCAGCAGCTTACTAGCGGGACTACAAGAGACCCAGTACTTC
CASSLLAGLQETQYF
>TRBJ1-2|.|.|TRBV10-3
TGTGCCATCAGTGAGGGACAGTTCGGCTACACCTTC
CAISEGQFGYTF
>TRBJ2-2|.|.|TRBV7-2
TGTGCCAGCAGCCACAGACAGAGGAACACCGGGGAGCTGTTTTTT
CASSHRQRNTGELFF
>TRBJ1-1|few|.|TRBV7-9
TGTGCCAGCAGCTCTCCGCACGAGGGAATGAACACTGAAGCTTTCTTT
CASSSPHEGMNTEAFF
>TRBJ2-2|.|TRBD1|TRBV19
TGTGCCAGTAGAAGACAGGGGGAGACCGGGGAGCTGTTTTTT
CASRRQGETGELFF
>TRBJ2-5|.|.|TRBV6-6
TGTGCCAGCCGGACTTTCCAAGAGACCCAGTACTTC
CASRTFQETQYF
>TRBJ2-3|.|TRBD2|TRBV19
TGTGCCAGTAGTATGATATCGGGCGGGAGGGCTGGAGATACGCAGTATTTT
CASSMISGGRAGDTQYF
>TRBJ2-3|.|.|TRBV2
TGTGCCAGCAGTGGCCAGGGCCGCACAGATACGCAGTATTTT
CASSGQGRTDTQYF
>TRBJ1-6|few|.|TRBV5-1
TGCGCCAGCAGCTTGAAACTAATGGATAATTCACCCCTCCACTTT
CASSLKLMDNSPLHF
>TRBJ1-5|.|.|TRBV6-5
TGTGCCAGCAGTTACCCGGGAGGGCCCCAGCATTTT
CASSYPGGPQHF
>TRBJ1-2|.|.|TRBV2
TGTGCCAGCACTTTCGTAGACGTTCAACCGGGCTACACCTTC
CASTFVDVQPGYTF
>TRBJ2-7|once|.|TRBV15
TGTGCCACCAGCAACCACCGGGACCGGTTGGGCGAGCAGTACTTC
CATSNHRDRLGEQYF
>TRBJ1-4|.|.|TRBV30
TGTGCCTGGAGGGGGGGTTTAAATGAAAAACTGTTTTTT
CAWRGGLNEKLFF
>TRBJ2-7|.|.|TRBV6-1
TGTGCCAGCAGTGAAGGCCCGTCAAGCCGGGCGAATTTC
CASSEGPSSRANF
>TRBJ2-1|.|TRBD2|TRBV2
TGTGCCAGCAAGGAGTGGGCTAGCGGGGGGAATGAGCAGTTCTTC
CASKEWASGGNEQFF
>TRBJ1-1|.|.|TRBV6-1
TGTGCCAGCAGTGAGTTCCCCACAGGGAGCACTGAAGCTTTCTTT
CASSEFPTGSTEAFF
>TRBJ2-7|.|.|TRBV19
TGTGCCAGTAGTATCCCCACGCAGGGAGGATACGAGCAGTACTTC
CASSIPTQGGYEQYF
>TRBJ1-1|.|.|TRBV5-1
TGCGCCAGCAGCTTGAAAGGGTCGGGGGACACTGAAGCTTTCTTT
CASSLKGSGDTEAFF
>TRBJ1-3|.|.|TRBV30
TGTGCCTGGAGTCCTAAGGTCCAGGGAACTGGAAACACCATATATTTT
CAWSPKVQGTGNTIYF
>TRBJ1-2|.|.|TRBV4-2
TGTGCCAGCAGCTGGTACAGGCAAGGAGGCTACACCTTC
CASSWYRQGGYTF
>TRBJ1-2|.|.|TRBV7-9
TGTGCCAGCAGCTTATCCGGGACCCATAGCTACACCTTC
CASSLSGTHSYTF
>TRBJ1-2|.|.|TRBV6-5
TGTGCCAGCACCATCAAGGGGGGAGGGGACTATGGCTACACCTTC
CASTIKGGGDYGYTF
>TRBJ2-1|.|TRBD2|TRBV15
TGTGCCACCAGCGGGCGACTAGCGGGGGGAGCCTACAATGAGCAGTTCTTC
CATSGRLAGGAYNEQFF
>TRBJ1-3|.|.|TRBV5-7
TGTGCCAGCAGCTTGGCAGCGGCAGATGGAAACACCATATATTTT
CASSLAAADGNTIYF
>TRBJ2-5|few|.|TRBV2
TGTGCCAGCAGGGGGATTCCGGGCCCCACAGAGACCCAGTACTTC
CASRGIPGPTETQYF
>TRBJ1-4|.|.|TRBV25-1
TGTGCCAGCAGAAGGACAGTTGAAAAACTGTTTTTT
CASRRTVEKLFF
>TRBJ2-1|.|.|TRBV14
TGTGCCAGCAGCCAGGGCGTGGGTGAGCAGTTCTTC
CASSQGVGEQFF
>TRBJ2-3|.|TRBD2|TRBV13
TGTGCCAGCGCTAGCGGGGGGGTATTCACAGATACGCAGTATTTT
CASASGGVFTDTQYF
>TRBJ1-3|.|TRBD1|TRBV11-2
TGTGCCAGCAGCTCCGACAGGGTTGGAAACACCATATATTTT
CASSSDRVGNTIYF
>TRBJ2-3|.|TRBD2|TRBV6-6
TGTGCCAGCAGTTCGGGGACTAGCAGGGCGCAGTATTTT
CASSSGTSRAQYF
>TRBJ2-7|.|.|TRBV7-9
TGTGCCAGCAGCGGGCGCTACGAGCAGTACTTC
CASSGRYEQYF
>TRBJ2-2|once|TRBD1|TRBV7-9
TGTGCCAGCAGCCTCGCAGGGGGCACCGGGGAGCTGTTTTTT
CASSLAGGTGELFF
>TRBJ2-3|once|.|TRBV19
TGTGCCAGTAGTATAGACCCAGCCCGGGGTTCGCAGTATTTT
CASSIDPARGSQYF
>TRBJ1-1|.|.|TRBV5-1
TGCGCCAGCAGCTTGGAGACCTACAACACTGAAGCTTTCTTT
CASSLETYNTEAFF
>TRBJ2-1|.|.|TRBV4-1
TGCGCCAGCAGCCAACTTTGGCACTACAATGAGCAGTTCTTC
CASSQLWHYNEQFF
>TRBJ1-1|.|.|TRBV2
TGTGCCACCGCACAGTCCATGAACACTGAAGCTTTCTTT
CATAQSMNTEAFF
>TRBJ1-2|.|.|TRBV2
TGTGCCAGCAGTGAAGTCGAGCGTGGTGGCTACACCTTC
CASSEVERGGYTF